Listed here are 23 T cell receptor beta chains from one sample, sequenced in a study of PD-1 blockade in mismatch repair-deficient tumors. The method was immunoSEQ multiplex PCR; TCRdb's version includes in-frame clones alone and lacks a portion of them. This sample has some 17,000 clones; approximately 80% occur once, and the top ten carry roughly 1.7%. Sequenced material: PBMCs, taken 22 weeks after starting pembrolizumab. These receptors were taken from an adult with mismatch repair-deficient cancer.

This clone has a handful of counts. The chain's CDR3 is CASSRDRAYGYTF. As DNA, the CDR3 is TGTGCCAGCAGCCGAGACAGGGCCTATGGCTACACCTTC. The rearrangement joins TRBV11-2 to TRBJ1-2, with 7 nucleotides matching TRBD1. CDR1 SGHAT and CDR2 FQNNGV come from the germline V gene. The CDR3 spans 13 residues. With 5 bases clipped from V and 4 bases from J, the junction kept 4 bases outside the gene matches.

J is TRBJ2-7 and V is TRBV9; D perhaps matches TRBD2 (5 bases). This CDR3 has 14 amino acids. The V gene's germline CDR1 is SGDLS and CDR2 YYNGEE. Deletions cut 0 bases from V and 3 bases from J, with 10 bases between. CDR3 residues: CASSVDLGLYEQYF. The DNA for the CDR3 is TGTGCCAGCAGCGTAGATCTAGGACTCTACGAGCAGTACTTC. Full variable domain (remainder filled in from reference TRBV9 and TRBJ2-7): DSGVTQTPKHLITATGQRVTLRCSPRSGDLSVYWYQQSLDQGLQFLIQYYNGEERAKGNILERFSAQQFPDLHSELNLSSLELGDSALYFCASSVDLGLYEQYFGPGTRLTVT.

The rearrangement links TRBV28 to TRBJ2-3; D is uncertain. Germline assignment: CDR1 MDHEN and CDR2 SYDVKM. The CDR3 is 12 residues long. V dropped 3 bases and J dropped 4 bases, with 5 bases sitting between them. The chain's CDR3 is CASSFLPDTQYF. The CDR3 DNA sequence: TGTGCCAGCAGTTTTCTTCCAGATACGCAGTATTTT.

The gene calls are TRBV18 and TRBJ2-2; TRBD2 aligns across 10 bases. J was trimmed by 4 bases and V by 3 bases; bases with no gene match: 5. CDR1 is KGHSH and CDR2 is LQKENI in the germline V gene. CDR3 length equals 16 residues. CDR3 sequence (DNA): TGTGCCAGCTCACCGTGGGCTAGCGGGAGCACCGGGGAGCTGTTTTTT. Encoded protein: CASSPWASGSTGELFF.

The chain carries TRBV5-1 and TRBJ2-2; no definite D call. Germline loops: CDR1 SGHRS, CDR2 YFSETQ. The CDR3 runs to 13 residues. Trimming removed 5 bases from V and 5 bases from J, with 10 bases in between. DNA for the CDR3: TGCGCCAGCAGACCGCAGGATACCGGGGAGCTGTTTTTT. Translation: CASRPQDTGELFF.

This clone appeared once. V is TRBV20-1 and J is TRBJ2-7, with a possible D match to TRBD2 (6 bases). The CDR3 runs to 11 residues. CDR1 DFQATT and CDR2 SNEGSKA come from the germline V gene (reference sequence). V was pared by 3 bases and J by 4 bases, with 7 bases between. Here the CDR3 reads CSASGTYEQYF. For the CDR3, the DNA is TGCAGTGCTAGCGGGACTTACGAGCAGTACTTC.

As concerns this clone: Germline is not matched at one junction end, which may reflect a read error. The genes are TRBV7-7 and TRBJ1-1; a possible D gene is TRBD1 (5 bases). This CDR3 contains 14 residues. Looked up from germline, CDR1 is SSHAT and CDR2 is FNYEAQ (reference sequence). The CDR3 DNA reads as TGTGCTAGCAGCTTAGCGCCGGGGGACACTGAAGCTTTCTTT. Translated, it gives CASSLAPGDTEAFF.

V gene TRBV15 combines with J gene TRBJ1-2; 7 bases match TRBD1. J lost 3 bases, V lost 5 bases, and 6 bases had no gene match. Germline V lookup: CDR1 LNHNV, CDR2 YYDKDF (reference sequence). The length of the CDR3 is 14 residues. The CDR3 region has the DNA TGTGCCACCAGCCGGGGACAGCAGGACTATGGCTACACCTTC. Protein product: CATSRGQQDYGYTF. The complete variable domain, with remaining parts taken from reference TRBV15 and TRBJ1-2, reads DAMVIQNPRYQVTQFGKPVTLSCSQTLNHNVMYWYQQKSSQAPKLLFHYYDKDFNNEADTPDNFQSRRPNTSFCFLDIRSPGLGDTAMYLCATSRGQQDYGYTFGSGTRLTVV.

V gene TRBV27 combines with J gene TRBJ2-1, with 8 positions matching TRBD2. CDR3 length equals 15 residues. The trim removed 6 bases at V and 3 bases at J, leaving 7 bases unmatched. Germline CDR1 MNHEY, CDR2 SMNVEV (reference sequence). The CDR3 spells CASSKNSGIYNEQFF. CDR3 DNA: TGTGCCAGCAGCAAGAATAGCGGGATCTACAATGAGCAGTTCTTC.

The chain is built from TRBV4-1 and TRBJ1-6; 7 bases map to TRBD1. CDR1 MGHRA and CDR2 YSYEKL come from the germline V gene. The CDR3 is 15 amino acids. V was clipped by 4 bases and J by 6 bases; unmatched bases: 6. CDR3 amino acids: CASSPQGVPNSPLHF. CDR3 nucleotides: TGCGCCAGCAGCCCCCAGGGGGTACCTAATTCACCCCTCCACTTT.

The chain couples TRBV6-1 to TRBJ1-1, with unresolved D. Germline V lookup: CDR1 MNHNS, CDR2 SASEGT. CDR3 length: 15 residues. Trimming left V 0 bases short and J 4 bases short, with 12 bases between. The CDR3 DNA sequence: TGTGCCAGCAGTGAAGCGGCAGTGTCGTCCACTGAAGCTTTCTTT. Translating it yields CASSEAAVSSTEAFF.

The CDR3 here is CASSLGGGLGTGELFF. CDR3 nucleotides: TGTGCCAGCAGCTTAGGTGGAGGGTTAGGCACCGGGGAGCTGTTTTTT. The rearrangement links TRBV7-7 to TRBJ2-2; possibly TRBD2 for D (6 bases). This CDR3 is built from 16 residues. CDR1 and CDR2 (germline): SSHAT, FNYEAQ (reference sequence). Trimming took 1 base from V and 4 from J, leaving 13 bases between them.

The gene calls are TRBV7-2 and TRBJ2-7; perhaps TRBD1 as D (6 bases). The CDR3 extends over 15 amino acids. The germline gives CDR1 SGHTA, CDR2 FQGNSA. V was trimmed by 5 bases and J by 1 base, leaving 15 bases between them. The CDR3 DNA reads TGTGCCAGCAGCCGGACCCGGACAGAGTCCTACGAGCAGTACTTC. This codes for CASSRTRTESYEQYF. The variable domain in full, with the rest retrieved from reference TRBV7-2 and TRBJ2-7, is GAGVSQSPSNKVTEKGKDVELRCDPISGHTALYWYRQSLGQGLEFLIYFQGNSAPDKSGLPSDRFSAERTGGSVSTLTIQRTQQEDSAVYLCASSRTRTESYEQYFGPGTRLTVT.

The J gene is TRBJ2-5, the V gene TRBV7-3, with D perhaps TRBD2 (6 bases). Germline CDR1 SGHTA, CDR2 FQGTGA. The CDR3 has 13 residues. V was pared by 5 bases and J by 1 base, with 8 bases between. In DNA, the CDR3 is TGTGCCAGCAGCCGGGGGATCCAAGAGACCCAGTACTTC. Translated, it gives CASSRGIQETQYF.

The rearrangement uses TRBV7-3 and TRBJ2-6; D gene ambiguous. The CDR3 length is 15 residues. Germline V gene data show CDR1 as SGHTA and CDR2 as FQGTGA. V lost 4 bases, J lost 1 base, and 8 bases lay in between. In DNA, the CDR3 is TGTGCCAGCAGCTCCGGGTCTTCTGGGGCCAACGTCCTGACTTTC. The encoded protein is CASSSGSSGANVLTF.

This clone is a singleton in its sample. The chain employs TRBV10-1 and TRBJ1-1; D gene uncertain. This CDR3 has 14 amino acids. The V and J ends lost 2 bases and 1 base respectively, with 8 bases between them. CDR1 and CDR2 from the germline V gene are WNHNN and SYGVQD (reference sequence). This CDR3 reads CASSESRRNTEAFF. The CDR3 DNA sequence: TGCGCCAGCAGTGAGAGCAGGCGGAACACTGAAGCTTTCTTT.

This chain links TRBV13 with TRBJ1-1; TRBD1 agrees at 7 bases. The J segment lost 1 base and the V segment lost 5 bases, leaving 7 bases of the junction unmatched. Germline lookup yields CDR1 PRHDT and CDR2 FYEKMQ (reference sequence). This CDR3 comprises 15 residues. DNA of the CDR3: TGTGCCAGCAGCAAAGCACAGGGGCGGAACACTGAAGCTTTCTTT. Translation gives CASSKAQGRNTEAFF.

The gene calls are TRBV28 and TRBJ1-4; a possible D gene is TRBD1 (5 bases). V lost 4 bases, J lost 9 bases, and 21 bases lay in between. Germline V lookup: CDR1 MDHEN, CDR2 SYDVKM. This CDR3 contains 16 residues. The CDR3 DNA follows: TGTGCCAGCAGTTCCCCAAATGGGGGGGTCTATAAAAAACTGTTTTTT. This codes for CASSSPNGGVYKKLFF.

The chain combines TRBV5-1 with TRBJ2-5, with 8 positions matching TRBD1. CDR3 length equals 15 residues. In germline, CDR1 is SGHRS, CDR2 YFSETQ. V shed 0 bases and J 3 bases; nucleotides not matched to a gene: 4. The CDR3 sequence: CASSLVGTGEETQYF. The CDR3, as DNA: TGCGCCAGCAGCTTGGTAGGGACAGGTGAAGAGACCCAGTACTTC.

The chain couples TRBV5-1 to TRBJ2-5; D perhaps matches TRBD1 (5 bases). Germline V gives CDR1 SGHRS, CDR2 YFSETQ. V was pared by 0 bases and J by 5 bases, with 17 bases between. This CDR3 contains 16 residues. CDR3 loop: CASSLAWGGVRETQYF. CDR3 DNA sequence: TGCGCCAGCAGCTTGGCCTGGGGCGGAGTGAGGGAGACCCAGTACTTC.

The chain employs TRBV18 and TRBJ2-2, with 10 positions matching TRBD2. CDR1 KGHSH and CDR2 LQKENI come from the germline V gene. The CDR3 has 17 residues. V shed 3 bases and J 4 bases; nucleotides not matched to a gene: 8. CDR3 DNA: TGTGCCAGCTCACCTCGGGGGATAGCGGGAGGCACCGGGGAGCTGTTTTTT. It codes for CASSPRGIAGGTGELFF.

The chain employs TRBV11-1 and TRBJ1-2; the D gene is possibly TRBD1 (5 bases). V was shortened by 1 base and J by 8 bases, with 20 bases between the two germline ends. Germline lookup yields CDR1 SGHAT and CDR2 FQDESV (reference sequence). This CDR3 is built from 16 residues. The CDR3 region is CASSLGGQGARWGYTF. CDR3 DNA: TGTGCCAGCAGCTTAGGAGGCCAGGGCGCTCGGTGGGGCTACACCTTC.

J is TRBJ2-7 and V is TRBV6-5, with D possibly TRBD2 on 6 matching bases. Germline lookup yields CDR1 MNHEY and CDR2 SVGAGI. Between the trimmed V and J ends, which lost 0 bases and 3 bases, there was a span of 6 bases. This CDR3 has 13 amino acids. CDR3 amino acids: CASSYSTSYEQYF. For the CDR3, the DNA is TGTGCCAGCAGTTACTCGACTAGCTACGAGCAGTACTTC.